This TCR beta chain was sequenced in a study of T cell repertoires in cytomegalovirus infection. Study summary: CMV infection and matching HLA type were both indicated by public TCR beta signatures.

This CDR3 has 12 residues. Germline V gene sequence: CDR1 SGHVS, CDR2 FNYEAQ. Study findings and constraints: CMV carriers with the relevant HLA were identified by cumulative public TCR beta family frequency. Within the response measured ex vivo, HLA-C-restricted CMV-specific TCR beta clonotypes were dominant.

About this clonotype: Its antigen is still unknown. Its ends do not fully match the called genes, so a read error is possible.

TCRdb re-analysed the reads in MiXCR, keeping a single row per CDR3 protein. This sample has around 180,000 distinct CDR3 sequences, with 25% to 30% found just once. The material sequenced was PBMCs. V usage is TRBV7-6 and J usage is TRBJ1-2, with D unclear. This TCR derives from a human donor in good health (CMV status not recorded). Some clones in this sample may be carry-over from other donors' samples. The CDR3 loop is CASNLDPYGYTF. The CDR3 nucleotides read TGTGCCAGCAACTTAGATCCCTATGGCTACACCTTC.